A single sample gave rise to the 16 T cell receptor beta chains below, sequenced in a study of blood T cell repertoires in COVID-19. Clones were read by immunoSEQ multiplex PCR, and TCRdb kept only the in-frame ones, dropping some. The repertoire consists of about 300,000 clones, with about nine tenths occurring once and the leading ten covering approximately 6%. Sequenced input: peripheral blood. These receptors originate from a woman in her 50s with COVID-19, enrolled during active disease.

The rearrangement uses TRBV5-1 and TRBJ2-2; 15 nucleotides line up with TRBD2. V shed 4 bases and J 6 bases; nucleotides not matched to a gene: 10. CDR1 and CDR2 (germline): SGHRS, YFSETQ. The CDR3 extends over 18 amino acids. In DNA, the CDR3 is TGCGCCAGCAGCCCTGGCGGGACTAGCGGGAGGTCGGCCGGGGAGCTGTTTTTT. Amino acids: CASSPGGTSGRSAGELFF.

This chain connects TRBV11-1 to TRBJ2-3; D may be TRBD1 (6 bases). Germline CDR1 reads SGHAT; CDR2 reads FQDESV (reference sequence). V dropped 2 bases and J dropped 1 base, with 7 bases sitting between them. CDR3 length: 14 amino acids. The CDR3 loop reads CASSLPGGTDTQYF. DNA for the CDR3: TGTGCCAGCAGCTTACCAGGGGGCACAGATACGCAGTATTTT.

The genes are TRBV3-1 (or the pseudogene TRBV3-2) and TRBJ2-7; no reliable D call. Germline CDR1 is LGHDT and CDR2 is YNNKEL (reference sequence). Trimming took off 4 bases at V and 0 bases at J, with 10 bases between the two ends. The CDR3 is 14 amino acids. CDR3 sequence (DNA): TGTGCCAGCAGCCTGCGTGGTATCTCCTACGAGCAGTACTTC. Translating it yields CASSLRGISYEQYF.

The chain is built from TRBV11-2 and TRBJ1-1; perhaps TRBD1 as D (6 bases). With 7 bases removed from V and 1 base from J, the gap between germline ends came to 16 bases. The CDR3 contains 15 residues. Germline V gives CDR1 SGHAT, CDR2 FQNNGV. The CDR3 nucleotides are TGTGCCAGCAACCCCAGGGGTGTGGGGAACACTGAAGCTTTCTTT. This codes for CASNPRGVGNTEAFF.

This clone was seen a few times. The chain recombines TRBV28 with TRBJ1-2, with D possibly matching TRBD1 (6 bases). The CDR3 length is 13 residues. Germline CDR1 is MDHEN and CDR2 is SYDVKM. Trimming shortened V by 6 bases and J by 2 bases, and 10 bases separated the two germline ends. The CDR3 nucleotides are TGTGCCAGCAGCCCCGACAGGAACTATGGCTACACCTTC. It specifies CASSPDRNYGYTF.

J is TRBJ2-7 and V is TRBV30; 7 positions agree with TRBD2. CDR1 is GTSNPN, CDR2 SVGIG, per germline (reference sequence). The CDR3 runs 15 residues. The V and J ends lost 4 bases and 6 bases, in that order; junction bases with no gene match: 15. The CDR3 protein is CAWKEGSGALSEQYF. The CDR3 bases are TGTGCCTGGAAGGAAGGAAGCGGGGCCCTGTCCGAGCAGTACTTC.

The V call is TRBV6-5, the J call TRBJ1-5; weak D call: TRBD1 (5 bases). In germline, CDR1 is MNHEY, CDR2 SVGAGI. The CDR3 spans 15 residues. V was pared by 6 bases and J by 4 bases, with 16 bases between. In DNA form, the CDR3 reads TGTGCCAGCAGACGCGACCGGGGGGGGAATCAGCCCCAGCATTTT. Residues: CASRRDRGGNQPQHF.

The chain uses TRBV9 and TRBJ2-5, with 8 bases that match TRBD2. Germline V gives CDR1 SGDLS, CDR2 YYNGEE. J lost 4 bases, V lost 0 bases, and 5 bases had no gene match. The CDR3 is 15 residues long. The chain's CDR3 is CASSVELAARETQYF. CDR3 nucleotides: TGTGCCAGCAGCGTAGAACTAGCGGCCCGAGAGACCCAGTACTTC.

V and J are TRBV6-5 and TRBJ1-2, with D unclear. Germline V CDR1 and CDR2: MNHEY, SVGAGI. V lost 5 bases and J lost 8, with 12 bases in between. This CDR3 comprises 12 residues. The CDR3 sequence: CASSIGPGGYTF. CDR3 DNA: TGTGCCAGCAGTATTGGCCCCGGGGGCTACACCTTC.

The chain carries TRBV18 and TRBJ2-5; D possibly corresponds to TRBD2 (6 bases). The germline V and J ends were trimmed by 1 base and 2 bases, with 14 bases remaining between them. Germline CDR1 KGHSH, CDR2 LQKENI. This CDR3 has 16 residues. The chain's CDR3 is CASSPRGTTRQETQYF. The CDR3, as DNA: TGTGCCAGCTCACCACGGGGGACGACTAGACAAGAGACCCAGTACTTC.

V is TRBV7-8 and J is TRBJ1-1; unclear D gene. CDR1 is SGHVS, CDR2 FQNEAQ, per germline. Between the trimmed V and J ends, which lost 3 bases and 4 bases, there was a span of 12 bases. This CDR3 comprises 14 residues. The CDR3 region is CASSFRSGVTEAFF. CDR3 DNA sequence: TGTGCCAGCAGCTTCCGGTCCGGGGTCACTGAAGCTTTCTTT. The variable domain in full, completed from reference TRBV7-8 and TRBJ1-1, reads GAGVSQSPRYKVAKRGQDVALRCDPISGHVSLFWYQQALGQGPEFLTYFQNEAQLDKSGLPSDRFFAERPEGSVSTLKIQRTQQEDSAVYLCASSFRSGVTEAFFGQGTRLTVV.

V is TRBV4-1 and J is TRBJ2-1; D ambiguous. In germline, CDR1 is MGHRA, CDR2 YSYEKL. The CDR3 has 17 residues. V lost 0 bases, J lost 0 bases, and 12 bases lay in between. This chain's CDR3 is CASSQDFEASSYNEQFF. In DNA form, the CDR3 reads TGCGCCAGCAGCCAAGATTTTGAGGCGTCCTCCTACAATGAGCAGTTCTTC.

The CDR3 protein is CASSPTGTGVSGQFF. The CDR3 DNA reads TGTGCCAGCAGCCCGACCGGGACAGGGGTTTCTGGGCAGTTCTTC. The rearrangement links TRBV11-2 to TRBJ2-1, with 10 bases matching TRBD1. The CDR3 consists of 15 residues. Germline CDR1 SGHAT, CDR2 FQNNGV. V shed 5 bases and J 12 bases; nucleotides not matched to a gene: 13.

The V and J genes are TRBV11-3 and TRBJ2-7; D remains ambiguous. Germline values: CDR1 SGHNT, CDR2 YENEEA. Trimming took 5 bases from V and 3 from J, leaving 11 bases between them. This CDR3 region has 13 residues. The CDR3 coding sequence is TGTGCCAGCAGCATAAGTGCCGGCTACGAGCAGTACTTC. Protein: CASSISAGYEQYF.

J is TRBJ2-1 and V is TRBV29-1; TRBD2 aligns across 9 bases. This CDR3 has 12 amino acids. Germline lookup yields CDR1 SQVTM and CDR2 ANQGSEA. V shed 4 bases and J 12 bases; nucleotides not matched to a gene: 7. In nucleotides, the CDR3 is TGCAGCGTTGCTTTGCGGGAGGGCCCGCAGTTCTTC. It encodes CSVALREGPQFF.

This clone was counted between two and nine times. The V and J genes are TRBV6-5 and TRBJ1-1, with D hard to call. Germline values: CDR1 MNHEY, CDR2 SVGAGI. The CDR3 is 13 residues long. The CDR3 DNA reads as TGTGCGTCCGCCCGAGCGGAATACACTGAAGCTTTCTTT. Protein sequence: CASARAEYTEAFF.